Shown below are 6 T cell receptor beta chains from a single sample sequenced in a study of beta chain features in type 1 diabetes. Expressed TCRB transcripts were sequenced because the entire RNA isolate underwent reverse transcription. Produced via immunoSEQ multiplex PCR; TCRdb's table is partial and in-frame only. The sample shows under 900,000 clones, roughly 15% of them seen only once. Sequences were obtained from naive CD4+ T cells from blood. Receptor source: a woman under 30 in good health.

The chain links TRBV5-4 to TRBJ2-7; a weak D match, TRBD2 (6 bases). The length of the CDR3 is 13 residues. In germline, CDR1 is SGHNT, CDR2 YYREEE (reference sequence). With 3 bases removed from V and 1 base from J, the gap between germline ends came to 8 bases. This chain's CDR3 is CASSSGTSYEQYF. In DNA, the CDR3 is TGTGCCAGCAGCTCGGGGACTTCCTACGAGCAGTACTTC.

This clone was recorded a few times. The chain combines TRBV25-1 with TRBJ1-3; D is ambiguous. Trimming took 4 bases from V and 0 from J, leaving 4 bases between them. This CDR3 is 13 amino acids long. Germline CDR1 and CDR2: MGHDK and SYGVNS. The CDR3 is CASSVYSGNTIYF. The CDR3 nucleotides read TGTGCCAGCAGTGTTTACTCTGGAAACACCATATATTTT.

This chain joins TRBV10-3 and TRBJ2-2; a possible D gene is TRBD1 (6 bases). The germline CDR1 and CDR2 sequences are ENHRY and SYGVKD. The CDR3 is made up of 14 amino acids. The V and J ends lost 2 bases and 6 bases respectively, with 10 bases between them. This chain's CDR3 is CAISELEGAGELFF. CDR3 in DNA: TGTGCCATCAGTGAGCTCGAGGGGGCCGGGGAGCTGTTTTTT.

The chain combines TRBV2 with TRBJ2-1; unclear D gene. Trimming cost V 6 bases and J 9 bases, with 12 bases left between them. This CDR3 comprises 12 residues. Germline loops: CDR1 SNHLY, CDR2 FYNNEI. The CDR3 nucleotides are TGTGCCAGCAGACTCATCCCATTTGAGCAGTTCTTC. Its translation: CASRLIPFEQFF.

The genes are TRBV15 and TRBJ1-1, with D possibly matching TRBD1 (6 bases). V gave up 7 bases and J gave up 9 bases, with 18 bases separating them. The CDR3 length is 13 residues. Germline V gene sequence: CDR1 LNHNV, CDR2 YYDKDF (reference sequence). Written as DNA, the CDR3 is TGTGCCACCATGAGCAGGGGTTCCCTTAAAGCTTTCTTT. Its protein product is CATMSRGSLKAFF.

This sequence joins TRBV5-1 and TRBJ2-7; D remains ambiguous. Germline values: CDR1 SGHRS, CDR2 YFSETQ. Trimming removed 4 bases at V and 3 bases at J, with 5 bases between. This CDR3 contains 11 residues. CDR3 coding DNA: TGCGCCAGCAGCGAAAACTACGAGCAGTACTTC. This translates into CASSENYEQYF.